The 32 T cell receptor beta chains below come from one sample, sequenced in a study of blood T cell repertoires in COVID-19. Libraries were prepared by immunoSEQ multiplex PCR; TCRdb keeps only in-frame clonotypes and omits some of them. The data show about 190,000 clones, with 88% seen just once and approximately 4.4% held by the top ten. Sequencing was performed on peripheral blood. These receptor sequences come from a human donor in a cohort sampled during active COVID-19.

This clone appeared once. V gene TRBV12-1 combines with J gene TRBJ2-3; the tabulated D call, TRBD2, remains unverified against the DNA. TRBV12-1 is given as a pseudogene. CDR3 length: 14 amino acids. The CDR3 coding sequence is TGTGCCAGCAGCTTACAGCGGGGCACAGATACGCAGTATTTT. Translating it yields CASSLQRGTDTQYF.

As DNA, the CDR3 is TGCGCCAGCAGCGCCCGGACAGGGGGGGATGAAAAACTGTTTTTT. Its protein is CASSARTGGDEKLFF. The chain carries TRBV4-3 and TRBJ1-4; 10 bases line up with TRBD1. The germline V gene has CDR1 LGHNA and CDR2 YSLEER. V lost 5 bases and J lost 6; bases outside the gene matches: 6. The CDR3 has 15 amino acids.

The chain recombines TRBV19 with TRBJ1-5; 7 bases fit TRBD1. The V gene end was trimmed by 5 bases and the J gene end by 7 bases; junction bases not matched to a gene: 5. CDR1 LNHDA and CDR2 SQIVND come from the germline V gene (reference sequence). The CDR3 totals 13 residues. The CDR3 protein is CASSPTGSQPQHF. CDR3 DNA: TGTGCCAGTAGTCCGACAGGGTCACAGCCCCAGCATTTT.

The chain is built from TRBV2 and TRBJ1-3; no firm D call. This CDR3 spans 16 amino acids. CDR1 SNHLY and CDR2 FYNNEI come from the germline V gene. Between the trimmed V and J ends, which lost 5 bases and 2 bases, there was a span of 16 bases. CDR3 nucleotide sequence: TGTGCCAGCAGTCCTTTCGACATTGTCGCTGGAAACACCATATATTTT. Its translation: CASSPFDIVAGNTIYF.

The chain carries TRBV7-2 and TRBJ2-1, with TRBD2 matching 8 bases. The CDR3 contains 17 residues. V shed 1 base, J shed 4 bases, and the junction held 9 bases outside the gene matches. CDR1 is SGHTA, CDR2 FQGNSA, per germline. The CDR3 is CASSLGRRSGGYNEQFF. DNA for the CDR3: TGTGCCAGCAGCTTAGGCCGACGGAGCGGGGGATACAATGAGCAGTTCTTC.

The genes are TRBV7-2 and TRBJ2-3; maybe TRBD1 (6 bases). From germline, CDR1 is SGHTA and CDR2 FQGNSA. The CDR3 runs to 15 residues. Deletions cut 5 bases from V and 1 base from J, with 13 bases between. This chain's CDR3 is CASSEGTHRTDTQYF. The CDR3 DNA reads as TGTGCCAGCAGCGAAGGGACACATCGCACAGATACGCAGTATTTT. The variable domain in full, completed from reference TRBV7-2 and TRBJ2-3, reads GAGVSQSPSNKVTEKGKDVELRCDPISGHTALYWYRQSLGQGLEFLIYFQGNSAPDKSGLPSDRFSAERTGGSVSTLTIQRTQQEDSAVYLCASSEGTHRTDTQYFGPGTRLTVL.

J is TRBJ2-5 and V is TRBV7-9, with a weak D call TRBD1 (5 bases). CDR3 length: 14 amino acids. V shed 5 bases and J shed 2 bases, with 12 bases lying between them. The germline gives CDR1 SEHNR, CDR2 FQNEAQ (reference sequence). The CDR3 region has the DNA TGTGCCAGCAGCAACCCCAGGGATCAAGAGACCCAGTACTTC. It specifies CASSNPRDQETQYF. The entire variable domain, with the rest obtained from reference TRBV7-9 and TRBJ2-5, is as follows: DTGVSQNPRHKITKRGQNVTFRCDPISEHNRLYWYRQTLGQGPEFLTYFQNEAQLEKSRLLSDRFSAERPKGSFSTLEIQRTEQGDSAMYLCASSNPRDQETQYFGPGTRLLVL.

The chain uses TRBV5-1 and TRBJ1-1, with 7 nucleotides matching TRBD1. CDR3 length: 15 amino acids. Germline-derived CDR1 and CDR2 are SGHRS and YFSETQ. V dropped 0 bases and J dropped 1; count of bases not matched to a gene: 3. The CDR3 bases are TGCGCCAGCAGCTTGGCCGGACAGGCGAACACTGAAGCTTTCTTT. Residues: CASSLAGQANTEAFF.

The rearrangement links TRBV3-1 (or the pseudogene TRBV3-2) to TRBJ2-7; TRBD2 is a possible D gene (5 bases). Between the trimmed V and J ends, which lost 2 bases and 3 bases, there was a span of 8 bases. The V gene's germline CDR1 is LGHDT and CDR2 YNNKEL (reference sequence). The CDR3 extends over 13 amino acids. The CDR3 protein is CASSQNGGYEQYF. CDR3 sequence (DNA): TGTGCCAGCAGCCAAAATGGAGGCTACGAGCAGTACTTC.

This clone was observed a single time. The J gene is TRBJ2-7, the V gene TRBV3-1 (or the pseudogene TRBV3-2), with D unclear. The CDR3 runs 14 residues. Trimming stripped 1 base from V and 2 bases from J, with 9 bases between. Germline assignment: CDR1 LGHDT and CDR2 YNNKEL (reference sequence). For the CDR3, the DNA is TGTGCCAGCAGCCAAGTGGGTCGGGCCTACGAGCAGTACTTC. Its protein is CASSQVGRAYEQYF.

The J gene is TRBJ1-1, the V gene TRBV7-9; 8 bases are shared with TRBD1. Trimming at V came to 5 bases and at J to 5 bases, leaving 10 bases not matched to a gene. CDR1 and CDR2 from the germline V gene are SEHNR and FQNEAQ (reference sequence). The CDR3 runs to 15 residues. The CDR3 here is CASSTSTGAKTEAFF. The CDR3 DNA sequence: TGTGCCAGCAGCACCTCGACAGGGGCCAAGACTGAAGCTTTCTTT.

The V and J genes are TRBV15 and TRBJ2-5; D not resolved. V lost 1 base and J 7 bases, leaving 4 bases between the germline ends. Looked up from germline, CDR1 is LNHNV and CDR2 is YYDKDF (reference sequence). This CDR3 is 11 amino acids long. The DNA for the CDR3 is TGTGCCACCAGCAGAGCGGGGACCCAGTACTTC. It yields the protein CATSRAGTQYF. The full variable domain, with the rest looked up from reference TRBV15 and TRBJ2-5, is DAMVIQNPRYQVTQFGKPVTLSCSQTLNHNVMYWYQQKSSQAPKLLFHYYDKDFNNEADTPDNFQSRRPNTSFCFLDIRSPGLGDTAMYLCATSRAGTQYFGPGTRLLVL.

The chain uses TRBV3-1 (or the pseudogene TRBV3-2) and TRBJ2-3, with TRBD2 matching 9 bases. Germline assignment: CDR1 LGHDT and CDR2 YNNKEL (reference sequence). The CDR3 sequence is 16 residues long. V was clipped by 2 bases and J by 2 bases; unmatched bases: 5. The CDR3 sequence is CASSQWLAGPTDTQYF. The CDR3 region has the DNA TGTGCCAGCAGCCAATGGCTAGCGGGGCCCACAGATACGCAGTATTTT.

The chain uses TRBV7-9 and TRBJ1-4, with TRBD1 as a possible D gene (5 bases). This CDR3 is 14 amino acids long. Germline CDR1 SEHNR, CDR2 FQNEAQ (reference sequence). Trimming stripped 8 bases from V and 4 bases from J, with 14 bases between. The CDR3 coding sequence is TGTGCCAGCCAACTTGGGGCGAGTAATGAAAAACTGTTTTTT. Its protein is CASQLGASNEKLFF.

This clone appeared a single time. The V call is TRBV27, the J call TRBJ1-1, with 10 bases identical to TRBD1. The germline V gene has CDR1 MNHEY and CDR2 SMNVEV (reference sequence). The V and J ends lost 3 bases and 3 bases, in that order; junction bases with no gene match: 7. The CDR3 is made up of 16 amino acids. The CDR3 loop reads CASSFGKGTGDTEAFF. In DNA, the CDR3 is TGTGCCAGCAGTTTTGGCAAGGGGACAGGGGACACTGAAGCTTTCTTT.

In its sample, this clone was seen a few times. The J gene is TRBJ2-7, the V gene TRBV7-9; 8 positions match TRBD2. The germline CDR1 and CDR2 sequences are SEHNR and FQNEAQ (reference sequence). The CDR3 is 15 amino acids. V lost 1 base to trimming and J lost 9 bases; unmatched junction nucleotides: 11. CDR3 sequence reads: CASSLDGASGSGQYF. CDR3 coding DNA: TGTGCCAGCAGCTTAGATGGGGCTAGCGGGTCTGGGCAGTACTTC. Supplemented by reference TRBV7-9 and TRBJ2-7, the full variable domain reads DTGVSQNPRHKITKRGQNVTFRCDPISEHNRLYWYRQTLGQGPEFLTYFQNEAQLEKSRLLSDRFSAERPKGSFSTLEIQRTEQGDSAMYLCASSLDGASGSGQYFGPGTRLTVT.

The chain carries TRBV30 and TRBJ1-4, with TRBD1 matching 7 bases. The CDR3 sequence is 15 residues long. The trim removed 2 bases at V and 7 bases at J, leaving 10 bases unmatched. The germline CDR1 and CDR2 sequences are GTSNPN and SVGIG (reference sequence). CDR3 nucleotide sequence: TGTGCCTGGAGTCCTCCGGGACAGTCATTTGAAAAACTGTTTTTT. As protein: CAWSPPGQSFEKLFF.

The chain has TRBV7-2 and TRBJ2-5; D ambiguous. Trimming removed 6 bases from V and 5 bases from J, with 28 bases in between. Germline CDR1 reads SGHTA; CDR2 reads FQGNSA. This CDR3 region has 18 residues. The DNA of the CDR3 is TGTGCCAGCAGTCCAAACCTTTTGGCTAACCCTAGTGGGGAGACCCAGTACTTC. Translated: CASSPNLLANPSGETQYF.

Details on this clone: Other DNA sequences from this sample encode an identical CDR3 as well. The V and J genes are TRBV5-1 and TRBJ2-7; TRBD1 is a possible D gene (6 bases). The germline V gene has CDR1 SGHRS and CDR2 YFSETQ. Trimming removed 1 base from V and 2 bases from J, with 7 bases in between. This CDR3 spans 13 amino acids. CDR3 nucleotides: TGCGCCAGCAGCTTGCAGGGGACCTACGAGCAGTACTTC. It translates to CASSLQGTYEQYF.

This clone has a handful of counts. The V and J genes are TRBV7-2 and TRBJ1-5; no reliable D call. Germline V lookup: CDR1 SGHTA, CDR2 FQGNSA. V gave up 1 base and J gave up 9 bases, with 10 bases separating them. This CDR3 has 13 amino acids. For the CDR3, the DNA is TGTGCCAGCAGCTTAGACATCGAGCGGCCCCAGCATTTT. It specifies CASSLDIERPQHF.

The V and J genes are TRBV3-1 (or the pseudogene TRBV3-2) and TRBJ1-2, with a tentative D call TRBD1 (6 bases). CDR3 size: 15 residues. Germline assignment: CDR1 LGHDT and CDR2 YNNKEL (reference sequence). V lost 0 bases to trimming and J lost 8 bases, with 16 bases between them. In DNA form, the CDR3 reads TGTGCCAGCAGCCAAGAGATGGTCAGGGGCGCGGGCTACACCTTC. It yields the protein CASSQEMVRGAGYTF.

The chain uses TRBV27 and TRBJ2-3; 7 bases match TRBD2. The J segment lost 1 base and the V segment lost 1 base, leaving 5 bases of the junction unmatched. CDR1 and CDR2 (germline): MNHEY, SMNVEV (reference sequence). CDR3 length: 16 amino acids. The CDR3, as DNA: TGTGCCAGCAGTTTATTACGAGGGAGGGGCACAGATACGCAGTATTTT. Its protein product is CASSLLRGRGTDTQYF.

The chain is built from TRBV5-1 and TRBJ1-4, with D maybe TRBD1 (6 bases). Deletions cut 4 bases from V and 7 bases from J, with 14 bases between. CDR1 is SGHRS and CDR2 is YFSETQ in the germline V gene. This CDR3 region has 14 residues. The CDR3 reads CASSITGTGEKLFF. In nucleotides, the CDR3 is TGCGCCAGCAGCATTACAGGGACGGGTGAAAAACTGTTTTTT. Variable domain in full (rest from reference TRBV5-1 and TRBJ1-4): KAGVTQTPRYLIKTRGQQVTLSCSPISGHRSVSWYQQTPGQGLQFLFEYFSETQRNKGNFPGRFSGRQFSNSRSEMNVSTLELGDSALYLCASSITGTGEKLFFGSGTQLSVL.

This chain uses TRBV25-1 with TRBJ1-3; D is undetermined. The CDR3 runs to 13 residues. CDR1 MGHDK and CDR2 SYGVNS come from the germline V gene. V lost 2 bases to trimming and J lost 1 base, with 3 bases between them. The CDR3: CASSEISGNTIYF. DNA of the CDR3: TGTGCCAGCAGTGAAATATCTGGAAACACCATATATTTT.

The chain uses TRBV28 and TRBJ2-7; the D gene is possibly TRBD2 (6 bases). From germline, CDR1 is MDHEN and CDR2 SYDVKM. The CDR3 length is 13 residues. V was pared by 8 bases and J by 4 bases, with 15 bases between. The CDR3: CASVGGASYEQYF. In nucleotides, the CDR3 is TGTGCCAGCGTTGGCGGGGCATCATACGAGCAGTACTTC.

V is TRBV19 and J is TRBJ2-7, with D possibly being TRBD2 (7 bases). V lost 1 base to trimming and J lost 9 bases, with 19 bases between them. Germline V lookup: CDR1 LNHDA, CDR2 SQIVND (reference sequence). This CDR3 spans 15 amino acids. The CDR3 coding sequence is TGTGCCAGTAGTATAGTTGCGGGGGCGATTGTACGGCAGTACTTC. Translation gives CASSIVAGAIVRQYF.

The chain uses TRBV30 and TRBJ1-5; 7 nucleotides match TRBD1. Germline lookup yields CDR1 GTSNPN and CDR2 SVGIG (reference sequence). J was trimmed by 3 bases and V by 2 bases; bases with no gene match: 7. This CDR3 has 15 amino acids. CDR3 residues: CAWSSHRGANQPQHF. The CDR3 DNA is TGTGCCTGGAGTAGTCACAGGGGAGCCAATCAGCCCCAGCATTTT.

The V gene is TRBV6-2 or TRBV6-3, the J gene TRBJ2-7; D gene uncertain. The CDR3 sequence is 15 residues long. Germline V lookup: CDR1 MNHEY, CDR2 SVGEGT. With 2 bases removed from V and 2 bases from J, the gap between germline ends came to 13 bases. CDR3 residues: CASSYPRIVPYEQYF. The CDR3 nucleotides read TGTGCCAGCAGTTACCCTAGGATTGTCCCCTACGAGCAGTACTTC.

This chain joins TRBV2 and TRBJ1-1; weak D call: TRBD1 (6 bases). CDR1 is SNHLY and CDR2 is FYNNEI in the germline V gene. CDR3 size: 12 residues. Between the trimmed V and J ends, which lost 3 bases and 6 bases, there was a span of 8 bases. CDR3 in amino acids: CASSEGGPEAFF. The CDR3 DNA sequence: TGTGCCAGCAGTGAGGGGGGGCCTGAAGCTTTCTTT. Using reference TRBV2 and TRBJ1-1 for the parts outside the CDR3, the full variable domain is EPEVTQTPSHQVTQMGQEVILRCVPISNHLYFYWYRQILGQKVEFLVSFYNNEISEKSEIFDDQFSVERPDGSNFTLKIRSTKLEDSAMYFCASSEGGPEAFFGQGTRLTVV.

This rearrangement joins TRBV6-5 to TRBJ1-2; D not resolved. The CDR3 totals 13 residues. The V gene's germline CDR1 is MNHEY and CDR2 SVGAGI. Trimming stripped 0 bases from V and 4 bases from J, with 6 bases between. The CDR3 spells CASSYSPGYGYTF. As DNA, the CDR3 is TGTGCCAGCAGTTACTCCCCGGGCTATGGCTACACCTTC.

The chain is built from TRBV5-1 and TRBJ2-3, with D possibly being TRBD2 (6 bases). Germline V CDR1 and CDR2: SGHRS, YFSETQ. The V gene lost 1 base and the J gene lost 8 bases, with 17 bases spanning the gap. The CDR3 consists of 15 residues. The CDR3 reads CASSLRTGETRTQYF. In nucleotides, the CDR3 is TGCGCCAGCAGCTTGCGGACGGGAGAGACGCGTACGCAGTATTTT.

The chain couples TRBV6-2 or TRBV6-3 to TRBJ2-3, with 9 bases identical to TRBD2. This CDR3 has 17 amino acids. Per germline, CDR1 MNHEY and CDR2 SVGEGT. After removal of 0 bases from V and 2 bases from J, the junction contained 6 bases not matched to a gene. The CDR3 loop is CASSYSVTSGLTDTQYF. CDR3 sequence (DNA): TGTGCCAGCAGTTACTCAGTGACTAGCGGCCTCACAGATACGCAGTATTTT.